The 20 T cell receptor beta chains below all came from one sample that was sequenced in a study of blood T cell repertoires in COVID-19. Here immunoSEQ multiplex PCR was the method, and the copy in TCRdb shows in-frame clones only, minus some. The repertoire includes around 330,000 clones, about 91% of them detected once, and 1.6% sits in the top ten. Sequencing input: peripheral blood. The receptors shown here come from a woman in her twenties or thirties with COVID-19, enrolled during active disease.

V gene TRBV3-1 (or the pseudogene TRBV3-2) combines with J gene TRBJ2-5; D remains unclear. Germline CDR1 and CDR2: LGHDT and YNNKEL (reference sequence). The CDR3 sequence is 12 residues long. V lost 0 bases and J 5 bases, leaving 4 bases between the germline ends. The CDR3 spells CASSQEEETQYF. The CDR3 DNA reads TGTGCCAGCAGCCAAGAGGAGGAGACCCAGTACTTC.

The chain has TRBV27 and TRBJ1-3, with a possible D match to TRBD1 (5 bases). V was shortened by 4 bases and J by 0 bases, with 10 bases between the two germline ends. This CDR3 contains 15 residues. Germline CDR1 MNHEY, CDR2 SMNVEV (reference sequence). The CDR3 nucleotides read TGTGCCAGCAGTTCCCGACAGCTCTCTGGAAACACCATATATTTT. Translated, it gives CASSSRQLSGNTIYF.

The chain recombines TRBV7-9 with TRBJ1-3; D might be TRBD1 (6 bases). The CDR3 extends over 13 amino acids. Trimming took off 5 bases at V and 3 bases at J, with 8 bases between the two ends. Germline lookup yields CDR1 SEHNR and CDR2 FQNEAQ (reference sequence). The CDR3 nucleotides read TGTGCCAGCAGCCCAGGGGTTGGAAACACCATATATTTT. Protein sequence: CASSPGVGNTIYF.

This clone has a single count. CDR3 coding DNA: TGTGCCAGCAGTTCAAGCGGGGACGACAATGAGCAGTTCTTC. Amino acid sequence: CASSSSGDDNEQFF. This sequence joins TRBV7-8 and TRBJ2-1; 7 bases align to TRBD2. The CDR3 extends over 14 amino acids. With V trimmed by 6 bases and J by 5 bases, 7 bases remained unmatched. Germline V gene data show CDR1 as SGHVS and CDR2 as FQNEAQ. Using reference TRBV7-8 and TRBJ2-1 for the parts outside the CDR3, the full variable domain is GAGVSQSPRYKVAKRGQDVALRCDPISGHVSLFWYQQALGQGPEFLTYFQNEAQLDKSGLPSDRFFAERPEGSVSTLKIQRTQQEDSAVYLCASSSSGDDNEQFFGPGTRLTVL.

This CDR3 reads CASRRTSGGYNEQFF. The CDR3 DNA is TGTGCCAGTAGGCGGACTAGCGGGGGGTACAATGAGCAGTTCTTC. This chain joins TRBV19 and TRBJ2-1, with 14 bases identical to TRBD2. The CDR3 spans 15 residues. J was trimmed by 4 bases and V by 6 bases; bases with no gene match: 2. Germline V gene sequence: CDR1 LNHDA, CDR2 SQIVND (reference sequence).

The chain is built from TRBV5-1 and TRBJ2-1; D remains ambiguous. The CDR3 sequence is 11 residues long. V was pared by 4 bases and J by 6 bases, with 5 bases between. CDR1 and CDR2 from the germline V gene are SGHRS and YFSETQ. The CDR3 coding sequence is TGCGCCAGCAGCGGAGTCAATGAGCAGTTCTTC. Translated, it gives CASSGVNEQFF.

The chain is built from TRBV5-6 and TRBJ1-1; TRBD1 might be the D (5 bases). This CDR3 has 12 amino acids. V lost 0 bases, J lost 11 bases, and 11 bases lay in between. Per the germline V gene, CDR1 is SGHDT and CDR2 is YYEEEE. CDR3 in amino acids: CASSLEAGRAFF. DNA of the CDR3: TGTGCCAGCAGCTTGGAGGCAGGGCGGGCTTTCTTT.

This clone was found a few times. V is TRBV6-4 and J is TRBJ1-1; 8 positions match TRBD1. Germline trimming cut 0 bases from V and 7 bases from J; bases unmatched to any gene: 4. Germline CDR1 and CDR2: MRHNA and SNTAGT. The CDR3 sequence is 14 residues long. DNA for the CDR3: TGTGCCAGCAGTGACTCGGACAGGGTTGGTGAAGCTTTCTTT. This translates into CASSDSDRVGEAFF.

The chain uses TRBV19 and TRBJ2-3; 7 bases are shared with TRBD2. Trimming at V came to 7 bases and at J to 1 base, leaving 11 bases not matched to a gene. This CDR3 has 16 amino acids. Germline V CDR1 and CDR2: LNHDA, SQIVND (reference sequence). CDR3 sequence reads: CASTYAWGGGTDTQYF. The CDR3 nucleotides are TGTGCCAGTACCTATGCATGGGGGGGAGGCACAGATACGCAGTATTTT.

The chain uses TRBV3-1 (or the pseudogene TRBV3-2) and TRBJ1-3; D possibly corresponds to TRBD1 (6 bases). CDR3 size: 16 residues. The V end lost 4 bases, the J end lost 0 bases, and 13 bases lay between the germline ends. The germline CDR1 and CDR2 sequences are LGHDT and YNNKEL (reference sequence). The CDR3 protein is CASSLRGRSSGNTIYF. DNA for the CDR3: TGTGCCAGCAGCCTCAGGGGACGGAGCTCTGGAAACACCATATATTTT.

The chain recombines TRBV28 with TRBJ2-3; tentative D call: TRBD1 (5 bases). The CDR3 runs 15 residues. With 6 bases removed from V and 0 bases from J, the gap between germline ends came to 13 bases. Germline-derived CDR1 and CDR2 are MDHEN and SYDVKM. The CDR3 coding sequence is TGTGCCAGCAGCTCGGACAAAACCAGCACAGATACGCAGTATTTT. The encoded protein is CASSSDKTSTDTQYF.

This clone has only one observation. This rearrangement joins TRBV19 to TRBJ1-2; D remains unclear. V dropped 7 bases and J dropped 8 bases, with 11 bases sitting between them. The V gene's germline CDR1 is LNHDA and CDR2 SQIVND (reference sequence). This CDR3 is built from 11 residues. The CDR3 is CASKRQYGYTF. The CDR3 nucleotides read TGTGCCAGTAAGCGGCAGTACGGCTACACCTTC.

The chain has TRBV6-2 or TRBV6-3 and TRBJ2-2, with D perhaps matching TRBD2 (7 bases). Trimming took off 5 bases at V and 7 bases at J, with 17 bases between the two ends. CDR3 length: 15 amino acids. Germline CDR1 reads MNHEY; CDR2 reads SVGEGT. The CDR3 region is CASSPRLGGLGELFF. CDR3 in DNA: TGTGCCAGCAGTCCCCGTCTGGGGGGGCTCGGGGAGCTGTTTTTT.

The chain has TRBV28 and TRBJ1-4; no clear D. V was pared by 5 bases and J by 5 bases, with 9 bases between. From germline, CDR1 is MDHEN and CDR2 SYDVKM. The CDR3 is made up of 13 amino acids. The chain's CDR3 is CASSQRTNEKLFF. DNA of the CDR3: TGTGCCAGCAGTCAGCGGACGAATGAAAAACTGTTTTTT. Based on the CDR3 plus reference TRBV28 and TRBJ1-4, the full variable domain is DVKVTQSSRYLVKRTGEKVFLECVQDMDHENMFWYRQDPGLGLRLIYFSYDVKMKEKGDIPEGYSVSREKKERFSLILESASTNQTSMYLCASSQRTNEKLFFGSGTQLSVL.

This sequence joins TRBV11-2 and TRBJ1-4, with a possible D match to TRBD1 (6 bases). Germline CDR1 reads SGHAT; CDR2 reads FQNNGV. Trimming cost V 5 bases and J 7 bases, with 14 bases left between them. The CDR3 has 14 residues. The CDR3 sequence is CASSPGDIPEKLFF. CDR3 coding DNA: TGTGCCAGCAGCCCCGGGGACATCCCTGAAAAACTGTTTTTT.

The chain carries TRBV29-1 and TRBJ1-4, with 8 positions matching TRBD1. Germline CDR1 is SQVTM and CDR2 is ANQGSEA. The CDR3 loop spans 16 amino acids. The ends lost 1 base at V and 8 bases at J; junction bases unmatched: 12. Here the CDR3 reads CSVEGSTGGPGEKLFF. Here the CDR3 DNA reads TGCAGCGTTGAAGGGTCAACAGGGGGACCGGGAGAAAAACTGTTTTTT.

V is TRBV11-2 and J is TRBJ1-2; D gene uncertain. This CDR3 spans 14 amino acids. The V and J ends lost 0 bases and 4 bases respectively, with 9 bases between them. From germline, CDR1 is SGHAT and CDR2 FQNNGV. CDR3 bases: TGTGCCAGCAGCTTAGATCGGGGAGGCTATGGCTACACCTTC. Encoded protein: CASSLDRGGYGYTF. Together with reference TRBV11-2 and TRBJ1-2, the CDR3 gives the full variable domain: EAGVAQSPRYKIIEKRQSVAFWCNPISGHATLYWYQQILGQGPKLLIQFQNNGVVDDSQLPKDRFSAERLKGVDSTLKIQPAKLEDSAVYLCASSLDRGGYGYTFGSGTRLTVV.

The chain employs TRBV28 and TRBJ2-3, with TRBD2 matching 8 bases. CDR3 size: 14 residues. Losses at the gene ends were 5 bases for V and 4 bases for J; bases not matched to a gene: 5. Germline V gene data show CDR1 as MDHEN and CDR2 as SYDVKM. CDR3: CASSAGGWADTQYF. CDR3 in DNA: TGTGCCAGCAGTGCGGGGGGATGGGCAGATACGCAGTATTTT.

This clone was observed a handful of times. The V call is TRBV7-6, the J call TRBJ1-2; D gene unclear. The V gene lost 7 bases and the J gene lost 10 bases, with 16 bases spanning the gap. The CDR3 consists of 12 residues. Germline V gives CDR1 SGHVS, CDR2 FNYEAQ. The CDR3 region is CASTLTGNHYTF. The DNA of the CDR3 is TGTGCCAGCACCCTAACGGGTAATCACTACACCTTC.

J is TRBJ1-4 and V is TRBV11-3, with TRBD1 matching 8 bases. V trimming: 7 bases; J trimming: 3 bases; junction bases outside the gene matches: 4. The CDR3 consists of 14 residues. From germline, CDR1 is SGHNT and CDR2 YENEEA. The CDR3 region is CASTQTGANEKLFF. Here the CDR3 DNA reads TGTGCCAGCACCCAGACAGGGGCTAATGAAAAACTGTTTTTT.